This TCR beta chain was profiled in a study of blood T cell repertoires in COVID-19. Study as a whole: Sites across the United States, Italy and Spain contributed samples from acute and convalescent COVID-19. Sample material is recorded as cDNA or gDNA derived from T cells, B-cell-depleted T cells, or PBMCs.

Sequencing was performed with immunoSEQ multiplex PCR; in TCRdb, only in-frame clones are kept and a portion is missing. The sample gives about 310,000 clones, 90% of which show up once; around 0.93% is in the top ten. Germline V gene data show CDR1 as SGHTA and CDR2 as FQGTGA. The CDR3 runs 14 residues. V shed 3 bases and J shed 5 bases, with 13 bases lying between them. Sequenced material: peripheral blood. This chain uses TRBV7-3 with TRBJ2-5; a possible D gene is TRBD1 (6 bases). The clonotype originates from a woman aged 40 to 55 with COVID-19, enrolled during active disease. CDR3 bases: TGTGCCAGCAGCTTCCAGGGGCAGGGTGAGACCCAGTACTTC. Translated, it gives CASSFQGQGETQYF.